These 26 T cell receptor beta chains originate from one sample sequenced in a study of blood T cell repertoires in COVID-19. Clones were read by immunoSEQ multiplex PCR, and TCRdb kept only the in-frame ones, dropping some. The sample carries 250,000 to 350,000 clones, less than 85% recorded once. Sequencing used peripheral blood. The receptors here all came from a human donor with COVID-19, enrolled during active disease. The donor label of this sample is uncertain.

V usage is TRBV20-1 and J usage is TRBJ2-1, with D unresolved. The germline V gene encodes CDR1 DFQATT and CDR2 SNEGSKA (reference sequence). Trimming pared 2 bases from V and 10 bases from J, leaving 9 bases between. The CDR3 is made up of 11 amino acids. The CDR3 nucleotides are TGCAGTGCTAGACCCTCGGTAGAGCAGTTCTTC. Its protein product is CSARPSVEQFF.

This chain connects TRBV6-5 to TRBJ1-2; the D gene is possibly TRBD1 (5 bases). The V gene's germline CDR1 is MNHEY and CDR2 SVGAGI. The length of the CDR3 is 14 residues. V lost 5 bases, J lost 0 bases, and 10 bases lay in between. CDR3 nucleotide sequence: TGTGCCAGCAGTACTGCGGGGCCTAACTATGGCTACACCTTC. Encoded protein: CASSTAGPNYGYTF.

This sequence joins TRBV6-5 and TRBJ1-2, with 8 nucleotides matching TRBD1. V lost 0 bases, J lost 6 bases, and 6 bases stayed unmatched. The CDR3 extends over 15 amino acids. The germline V gene has CDR1 MNHEY and CDR2 SVGAGI. CDR3 amino acids: CASSYSIETGDGYTF. The CDR3 nucleotides read TGTGCCAGCAGTTACTCGATTGAGACAGGGGATGGCTACACCTTC.

The V gene is TRBV29-1, the J gene TRBJ2-1; TRBD2 agrees at 9 bases. The CDR3 is 14 amino acids. With V trimmed by 7 bases and J by 2 bases, 6 bases remained unmatched. The V gene's germline CDR1 is SQVTM and CDR2 ANQGSEA. The CDR3 here is CSGSREGTYNEQFF. The CDR3 nucleotides are TGCAGCGGCTCGCGGGAGGGTACCTACAATGAGCAGTTCTTC.

About this clone: Germline and junction disagree at one end, which may indicate a read error. This sequence joins TRBV7-9 and TRBJ2-3; 9 bases align to TRBD2. Germline CDR1 reads SEHNR; CDR2 reads FQNEAQ (reference sequence). This CDR3 comprises 16 residues. The CDR3 nucleotides read TGTGCCAGCAGCTTAGTAGCGGGAGCCGGGGCAGATACGGAGTATTTT. It specifies CASSLVAGAGADTEYF.

The chain couples TRBV15 to TRBJ2-1; a possible D gene is TRBD1 (7 bases). CDR3 length: 19 amino acids. Trimming removed 3 bases at V and 1 base at J, with 22 bases between. Germline V gives CDR1 LNHNV, CDR2 YYDKDF (reference sequence). The CDR3 region is CATSSARVGGTASYNEQFF. DNA for the CDR3: TGTGCCACCAGCAGTGCCCGGGTAGGGGGGACAGCTTCCTACAATGAGCAGTTCTTC.

The J gene is TRBJ2-5, the V gene TRBV18, with unresolved D. Germline CDR1 KGHSH, CDR2 LQKENI. The CDR3 totals 14 residues. Trimming removed 4 bases at V and 2 bases at J, with 11 bases between. The CDR3 spells CASSQNGPQETQYF. For the CDR3, the DNA is TGTGCCAGCTCACAGAATGGGCCTCAAGAGACCCAGTACTTC. Using reference TRBV18 and TRBJ2-5 for the parts outside the CDR3, the full variable domain is NAGVMQNPRHLVRRRGQEARLRCSPMKGHSHVYWYRQLPEEGLKFMVYLQKENIIDESGMPKERFSAEFPKEGPSILRIQQVVRGDSAAYFCASSQNGPQETQYFGPGTRLLVL.

V usage is TRBV11-2 and J usage is TRBJ2-7; D is perhaps TRBD1 (5 bases). The CDR3 contains 15 residues. V was pared by 5 bases and J by 4 bases, with 18 bases between. Germline CDR1 SGHAT, CDR2 FQNNGV. The CDR3 spells CASSRPLRGRYEQYF. For the CDR3, the DNA is TGTGCCAGCAGCCGCCCGCTTAGGGGCCGGTACGAGCAGTACTTC.

In its sample, this clone was seen a few times. The chain carries TRBV7-9 and TRBJ1-1; 9 nucleotides line up with TRBD1. Germline CDR1 is SEHNR and CDR2 is FQNEAQ (reference sequence). V trimming: 6 bases; J trimming: 5 bases; junction bases outside the gene matches: 4. The CDR3 is 13 amino acids. The CDR3 reads CASRRTGETEAFF. For the CDR3, the DNA is TGTGCCAGCAGGCGGACAGGGGAAACTGAAGCTTTCTTT.

The chain combines TRBV27 with TRBJ1-1; maybe TRBD1 (6 bases). The germline V gene encodes CDR1 MNHEY and CDR2 SMNVEV (reference sequence). CDR3 length: 15 residues. V lost 2 bases, J lost 6 bases, and 16 bases lay in between. The DNA for the CDR3 is TGTGCCAGCAGTTTACGCCCGCACAGGGACCCTGAAGCTTTCTTT. Translated, it gives CASSLRPHRDPEAFF.

This clone was picked up one time. This rearrangement joins TRBV19 to TRBJ2-7, with 7 bases aligning to TRBD1. V gave up 3 bases and J gave up 3 bases; unmatched junction bases: 8. There are 15 residues in the CDR3. The germline CDR1 and CDR2 sequences are LNHDA and SQIVND (reference sequence). The CDR3 sequence is CASSMGQRTDYEQYF. The CDR3 DNA reads as TGTGCCAGTAGTATGGGACAGCGGACCGACTACGAGCAGTACTTC.

V gene TRBV4-1 combines with J gene TRBJ2-5; TRBD2 matches 8 bases. This CDR3 has 17 residues. V trimming: 4 bases; J trimming: 4 bases; junction bases outside the gene matches: 14. Germline CDR1 is MGHRA and CDR2 is YSYEKL. As DNA, the CDR3 is TGCGCCAGCAGCCGATCCCCGAGGGCGGGGGGTTCAGAGACCCAGTACTTC. Translation: CASSRSPRAGGSETQYF.

The rearrangement joins TRBV14 to TRBJ2-7; D gene uncertain. Germline assignment: CDR1 SGHDN and CDR2 FVKESK. The CDR3 is made up of 12 amino acids. Trimming removed 0 bases from V and 3 bases from J, with 3 bases in between. CDR3 bases: TGTGCCAGCAGCCAAGAGTACTACGAGCAGTACTTC. Amino acid sequence: CASSQEYYEQYF.

This clone was recorded many times. Other DNA sequences in the same sample also yield this CDR3. The genes are TRBV19 and TRBJ1-5, with 12 bases aligning to TRBD1. This CDR3 has 15 amino acids. The V gene's germline CDR1 is LNHDA and CDR2 SQIVND (reference sequence). The V segment lost 6 bases and the J segment 2 bases; nucleotides outside the gene matches: 2. The CDR3 DNA follows: TGTGCCAGTAGCGGGACAGGGGGCGGCAATCAGCCCCAGCATTTT. It specifies CASSGTGGGNQPQHF.

J is TRBJ2-7 and V is TRBV18, with D perhaps matching TRBD2 (5 bases). The germline V gene encodes CDR1 KGHSH and CDR2 LQKENI. The CDR3 is made up of 15 amino acids. Trimming took 2 bases from V and 0 from J, leaving 11 bases between them. The CDR3 nucleotides read TGTGCCAGCTCACCAGGTGCGGGTATCTCCTACGAGCAGTACTTC. This sequence encodes CASSPGAGISYEQYF.

This clone was seen a handful of times. The chain uses TRBV12-5 and TRBJ2-2; 10 bases align to TRBD1. V lost 6 bases, J lost 0 bases, and 7 bases stayed unmatched. This CDR3 spans 17 amino acids. From germline, CDR1 is LGHNT and CDR2 FRNRAP. The chain's CDR3 is CASGPGTGASNTGELFF. The CDR3 DNA is TGTGCTAGTGGACCCGGGACAGGGGCGTCGAACACCGGGGAGCTGTTTTTT.

The chain couples TRBV2 to TRBJ2-7; possible D gene TRBD2, 6 bases. The CDR3 runs 14 residues. Looked up from germline, CDR1 is SNHLY and CDR2 is FYNNEI. V lost 6 bases and J lost 3, with 15 bases in between. The CDR3 DNA is TGTGCCAGCAGGTCCGGGACTGTAGACTACGAGCAGTACTTC. Translating it yields CASRSGTVDYEQYF.

This chain uses TRBV10-3 with TRBJ2-5; 13 nucleotides match TRBD2. There are 17 residues in the CDR3. The J segment lost 5 bases and the V segment lost 2 bases, leaving 8 bases of the junction unmatched. Per the germline V gene, CDR1 is ENHRY and CDR2 is SYGVKD. In DNA form, the CDR3 reads TGTGCCATCAGTGAGCCCGGACTAGCGGGAGACGGGGAGACCCAGTACTTC. It codes for CAISEPGLAGDGETQYF.

The rearrangement joins TRBV10-1 to TRBJ2-4; D gene ambiguous. This CDR3 is 14 amino acids long. With 7 bases removed from V and 1 base from J, the gap between germline ends came to 11 bases. The germline CDR1 and CDR2 sequences are WNHNN and SYGVQD (reference sequence). CDR3 in DNA: TGCGCCAGCATTGACGACACGGCCAAAAACATTCAGTACTTC. Encoded protein: CASIDDTAKNIQYF.

The chain is built from TRBV19 and TRBJ2-1, with TRBD2 matching over 9 bases. Trimming cost V 5 bases and J 9 bases; bases outside gene matches: 11. The CDR3 is 15 residues long. From germline, CDR1 is LNHDA and CDR2 SQIVND (reference sequence). The CDR3 nucleotides are TGTGCCAGTAGTTCCGGGACTAGCTCGGGCGGTGAGCAGTTCTTC. Encoded protein: CASSSGTSSGGEQFF.

The table lists this clone with a count of one. The chain links TRBV28 to TRBJ2-7; the D gene is possibly TRBD1 (5 bases). Germline CDR1 and CDR2: MDHEN and SYDVKM. V lost 5 bases, J lost 6 bases, and 17 bases lay in between. This CDR3 has 14 residues. CDR3 loop: CASSKPSLRGEQYF. Written as DNA, the CDR3 is TGTGCCAGCAGTAAACCGTCCCTTAGGGGCGAGCAGTACTTC.

The chain joins TRBV10-3 to TRBJ2-3, with TRBD2 identical over 8 bases. The ends lost 8 bases at V and 3 bases at J; junction bases unmatched: 10. The germline V gene encodes CDR1 ENHRY and CDR2 SYGVKD. The CDR3 runs 15 residues. The CDR3 is CAIARLATATDTQYF. The CDR3 DNA follows: TGTGCCATCGCAAGACTAGCGACTGCGACAGATACGCAGTATTTT.

This clone has a single count. This chain connects TRBV19 to TRBJ2-1; TRBD1 matches 7 bases. This CDR3 spans 15 amino acids. V dropped 5 bases and J dropped 5; count of bases not matched to a gene: 9. Germline V gives CDR1 LNHDA, CDR2 SQIVND (reference sequence). The CDR3 loop reads CASSFDRERHNEQFF. In DNA form, the CDR3 reads TGTGCCAGTAGTTTTGACAGGGAGAGGCACAATGAGCAGTTCTTC.

The chain joins TRBV10-3 to TRBJ2-7; 9 bases fit TRBD1. Germline lookup yields CDR1 ENHRY and CDR2 SYGVKD. After removal of 8 bases from V and 6 bases from J, the junction contained 8 bases not matched to a gene. The CDR3 is 13 residues long. The CDR3 nucleotides read TGTGCCATCGACCTGGGACAGGGAGGCGAGCAGTACTTC. This translates into CAIDLGQGGEQYF.

The chain uses TRBV30 and TRBJ2-3; 9 bases align to TRBD2. The trim removed 3 bases at V and 2 bases at J, leaving 6 bases unmatched. This CDR3 has 15 amino acids. Germline V gene data show CDR1 as GTSNPN and CDR2 as SVGIG (reference sequence). The chain's CDR3 is CAWSLLAGPTDTQYF. For the CDR3, the DNA is TGTGCCTGGAGCCTCCTAGCGGGGCCCACAGATACGCAGTATTTT.

This chain links TRBV30 with TRBJ2-5; no firm D call. This CDR3 comprises 12 residues. Trimming cost V 0 bases and J 5 bases, with 7 bases left between them. Germline V gives CDR1 GTSNPN, CDR2 SVGIG (reference sequence). Here the CDR3 reads CAWSVQAETQYF. The CDR3 DNA reads as TGTGCCTGGAGTGTCCAGGCGGAGACCCAGTACTTC.